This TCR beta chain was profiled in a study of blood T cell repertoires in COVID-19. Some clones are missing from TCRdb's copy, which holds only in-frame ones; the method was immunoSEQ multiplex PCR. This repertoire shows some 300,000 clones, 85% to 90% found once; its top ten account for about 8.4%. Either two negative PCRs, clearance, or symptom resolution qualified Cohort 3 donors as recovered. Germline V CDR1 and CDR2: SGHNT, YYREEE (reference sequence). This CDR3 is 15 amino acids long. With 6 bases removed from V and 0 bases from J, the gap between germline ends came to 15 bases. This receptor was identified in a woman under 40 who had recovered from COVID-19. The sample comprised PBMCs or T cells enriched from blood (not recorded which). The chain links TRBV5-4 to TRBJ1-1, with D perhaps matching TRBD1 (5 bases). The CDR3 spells CASTSGQVMNTEAFF. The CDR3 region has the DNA TGTGCCAGCACCTCTGGACAAGTCATGAACACTGAAGCTTTCTTT. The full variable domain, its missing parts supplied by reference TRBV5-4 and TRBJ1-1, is ETGVTQSPTHLIKTRGQQVTLRCSSQSGHNTVSWYQQALGQGPQFIFQYYREEENGRGNFPPRFSGLQFPNYSSELNVNALELDDSALYLCASTSGQVMNTEAFFGQGTRLTVV.